This passage covers 27 T cell receptor beta chains from one sample sequenced in a study of radiotherapy plus CTLA-4 blockade in lung cancer. Assay: immunoSEQ multiplex PCR; the TCRdb copy retains only in-frame clones and omits some. In the table there are about 32,000 clones, approximately 75% of which are singletons. This sample comprised peripheral blood, obtained from a patient treated with radiotherapy plus ipilimumab. These receptors came from a human donor with non-small cell lung cancer that progressed on radiotherapy plus ipilimumab.

The V call is TRBV9, the J call TRBJ1-1; D might be TRBD1 (5 bases). V was cut by 0 bases and J by 7 bases, with 13 bases left in between. Germline lookup yields CDR1 SGDLS and CDR2 YYNGEE. CDR3 length equals 14 residues. This CDR3 reads CASSVETQGGEAFF. CDR3 nucleotides: TGTGCCAGCAGCGTAGAGACCCAGGGCGGTGAAGCTTTCTTT.

The genes are TRBV9 and TRBJ2-3, with 12 bases identical to TRBD2. The CDR3 covers 16 residues. Germline-derived CDR1 and CDR2 are SGDLS and YYNGEE. J lost 3 bases, V lost 3 bases, and 5 bases had no gene match. In DNA, the CDR3 is TGTGCCAGCAGCGCCACTAGCGGGGGGCGGACAGATACGCAGTATTTT. Protein: CASSATSGGRTDTQYF.

This clone has only one observation. V usage is TRBV2 and J usage is TRBJ1-2, with 12 bases fitting TRBD1. This CDR3 is 16 amino acids long. The germline CDR1 and CDR2 sequences are SNHLY and FYNNEI. V gave up 5 bases and J gave up 4 bases; unmatched junction bases: 8. For the CDR3, the DNA is TGTGCCAGCAGTCCTATTCCGGGACAGGGGGCCTATGGCTACACCTTC. Protein: CASSPIPGQGAYGYTF. Based on the CDR3 plus reference TRBV2 and TRBJ1-2, the full variable domain is EPEVTQTPSHQVTQMGQEVILRCVPISNHLYFYWYRQILGQKVEFLVSFYNNEISEKSEIFDDQFSVERPDGSNFTLKIRSTKLEDSAMYFCASSPIPGQGAYGYTFGSGTRLTVV.

The gene calls are TRBV29-1 and TRBJ1-2; 10 nucleotides align to TRBD1. The germline V gene encodes CDR1 SQVTM and CDR2 ANQGSEA. The CDR3 runs to 17 residues. The trim removed 6 bases at V and 3 bases at J, leaving 16 bases unmatched. DNA for the CDR3: TGCAGCGTACACCAATCCCTACCGGGACAGGGGTACTATGGCTACACCTTC. Its translation: CSVHQSLPGQGYYGYTF.

The chain recombines TRBV2 with TRBJ1-1; maybe TRBD1 (6 bases). This CDR3 spans 13 amino acids. V gave up 7 bases and J gave up 1 base, with 10 bases separating them. Germline V lookup: CDR1 SNHLY, CDR2 FYNNEI. DNA of the CDR3: TGTGCCAGCACCGTGGGGGCGAACACTGAAGCTTTCTTT. Protein: CASTVGANTEAFF.

The chain recombines TRBV4-3 with TRBJ2-1; 10 bases agree with TRBD2. The V and J ends lost 0 bases and 4 bases, in that order; junction bases with no gene match: 6. Germline values: CDR1 LGHNA, CDR2 YSLEER. The CDR3 extends over 17 amino acids. CDR3 sequence reads: CASSQDSGGRPYNEQFF. The CDR3 DNA reads TGCGCCAGCAGCCAAGATAGCGGGGGGCGGCCTTACAATGAGCAGTTCTTC.

The chain combines TRBV28 with TRBJ1-3; possible D gene TRBD1, 5 bases. Germline V lookup: CDR1 MDHEN, CDR2 SYDVKM. V dropped 1 base and J dropped 1 base, with 11 bases sitting between them. The CDR3 has 16 amino acids. The CDR3 DNA is TGTGCCAGCAGTTTATTCAGGGATTTATCTGGAAACACCATATATTTT. As protein: CASSLFRDLSGNTIYF. Together with reference TRBV28 and TRBJ1-3, the CDR3 gives the full variable domain: DVKVTQSSRYLVKRTGEKVFLECVQDMDHENMFWYRQDPGLGLRLIYFSYDVKMKEKGDIPEGYSVSREKKERFSLILESASTNQTSMYLCASSLFRDLSGNTIYFGEGSWLTVV.

The chain employs TRBV11-2 and TRBJ2-5, with D possibly being TRBD1 (6 bases). CDR1 SGHAT and CDR2 FQNNGV come from the germline V gene. The V end lost 5 bases, the J end lost 5 bases, and 18 bases lay between the germline ends. The CDR3 length is 15 residues. The CDR3 reads CASSIGQRGPETQYF. For the CDR3, the DNA is TGTGCCAGCAGCATCGGACAGAGGGGTCCCGAGACCCAGTACTTC.

This chain joins TRBV19 and TRBJ1-5; TRBD1 matches at 7 bases. V trimming: 5 bases; J trimming: 4 bases; junction bases outside the gene matches: 14. Germline assignment: CDR1 LNHDA and CDR2 SQIVND (reference sequence). CDR3 length: 17 residues. CDR3 bases: TGTGCCAGTAGTCCCATCCGATCGACAGGGCGTAATCAGCCCCAGCATTTT. Translated, it gives CASSPIRSTGRNQPQHF.

The V gene is TRBV4-3, the J gene TRBJ2-5, with TRBD1 matching over 7 bases. Germline V gene data show CDR1 as LGHNA and CDR2 as YSLEER. The CDR3 is 16 amino acids. V trimming: 0 bases; J trimming: 3 bases; junction bases outside the gene matches: 7. CDR3 DNA: TGCGCCAGCAGCCAAGAAGCGACAGGGCGAAAAGAGACCCAGTACTTC. This encodes CASSQEATGRKETQYF.

This chain uses TRBV2 with TRBJ2-5, with a weak D call TRBD1 (6 bases). V dropped 6 bases and J dropped 5 bases, with 25 bases sitting between them. CDR3 length equals 17 residues. The germline V gene has CDR1 SNHLY and CDR2 FYNNEI. In nucleotides, the CDR3 is TGTGCCAGCAGACATAGTACAGGGTTTATGGGTGTGGAGACCCAGTACTTC. It translates to CASRHSTGFMGVETQYF.

The chain recombines TRBV7-6 with TRBJ2-7; 11 positions match TRBD1. The CDR3 consists of 16 residues. Germline V gene data show CDR1 as SGHVS and CDR2 as FNYEAQ. The V gene end was trimmed by 5 bases and the J gene end by 4 bases; junction bases not matched to a gene: 10. CDR3 in amino acids: CASSPGTGGKIYEQYF. The DNA of the CDR3 is TGTGCCAGCAGCCCAGGGACAGGGGGTAAAATATACGAGCAGTACTTC. Complete variable domain (other parts from reference TRBV7-6 and TRBJ2-7): GAGVSQSPRYKVTKRGQDVALRCDPISGHVSLYWYRQALGQGPEFLTYFNYEAQQDKSGLPNDRFSAERPEGSISTLTIQRTEQRDSAMYRCASSPGTGGKIYEQYFGPGTRLTVT.

This chain connects TRBV10-2 to TRBJ1-5; 12 bases map to TRBD1. The V and J ends lost 5 bases and 3 bases, in that order; junction bases with no gene match: 5. The CDR3 totals 16 residues. From germline, CDR1 is WSHSY and CDR2 SAAADI. The CDR3 reads CASSPGQGAPNQPQHF. CDR3 coding DNA: TGCGCCAGCAGTCCGGGACAGGGGGCCCCCAATCAGCCCCAGCATTTT.

The sample holds one count of this clone. The genes are TRBV18 and TRBJ1-2; D may be TRBD1 (5 bases). The CDR3 is 12 amino acids. The germline V gene encodes CDR1 KGHSH and CDR2 LQKENI. With 6 bases removed from V and 12 bases from J, the gap between germline ends came to 17 bases. CDR3 DNA: TGTGCCAGCTCGCCTCCACAAGGGGCCCACACCTTC. This gives the protein CASSPPQGAHTF. The variable domain in full, completed from reference TRBV18 and TRBJ1-2, reads NAGVMQNPRHLVRRRGQEARLRCSPMKGHSHVYWYRQLPEEGLKFMVYLQKENIIDESGMPKERFSAEFPKEGPSILRIQQVVRGDSAAYFCASSPPQGAHTFGSGTRLTVV.

The chain uses TRBV11-1 and TRBJ1-1; D possibly corresponds to TRBD1 (6 bases). This CDR3 has 14 residues. The germline V gene encodes CDR1 SGHAT and CDR2 FQDESV (reference sequence). The germline V and J ends were trimmed by 2 bases and 5 bases, with 12 bases remaining between them. The DNA for the CDR3 is TGTGCCAGCAGCTTAACTCAGGGGAAGACTGAAGCTTTCTTT. This translates into CASSLTQGKTEAFF.

V gene TRBV6-1 combines with J gene TRBJ1-3, with 11 bases fitting TRBD1. CDR3 length equals 20 residues. The J segment lost 2 bases and the V segment lost 2 bases, leaving 14 bases of the junction unmatched. Per the germline V gene, CDR1 is MNHNS and CDR2 is SASEGT. The CDR3 reads CASSERSGTGGRRTGNTIYF. The DNA of the CDR3 is TGTGCCAGCAGTGAAAGATCCGGGACAGGGGGAAGGAGGACTGGAAACACCATATATTTT.

The V call is TRBV12-5, the J call TRBJ1-1; 9 nucleotides agree with TRBD1. There are 16 residues in the CDR3. Per the germline V gene, CDR1 is LGHNT and CDR2 is FRNRAP. The V gene end was trimmed by 4 bases and the J gene end by 4 bases; junction bases not matched to a gene: 10. The CDR3: CASGSSQGALSTEAFF. Written as DNA, the CDR3 is TGTGCTAGTGGTTCTTCACAGGGGGCGCTGAGCACTGAAGCTTTCTTT.

The V and J genes are TRBV6-1 and TRBJ1-1; the D is unclear. This CDR3 region has 13 residues. Trimming shortened V by 3 bases and J by 5 bases, and 10 bases separated the two germline ends. Germline CDR1 is MNHNS and CDR2 is SASEGT. Here the CDR3 reads CASSETLRTEAFF. Here the CDR3 DNA reads TGTGCCAGCAGTGAGACTTTGAGGACTGAAGCTTTCTTT.

This chain links TRBV6-6 with TRBJ1-4, with D perhaps matching TRBD1 (6 bases). Germline V gene lookup returns CDR1 MNHNY and CDR2 SVGAGI (reference sequence). The CDR3 length is 16 residues. V lost 4 bases and J 8 bases, leaving 20 bases between the germline ends. The CDR3 reads CASSSYTTGNREKLFF. In nucleotides, the CDR3 is TGTGCCAGCAGTTCCTACACCACAGGGAATAGGGAAAAACTGTTTTTT.

This chain joins TRBV29-1 and TRBJ2-7, with D uncertain. Germline CDR1 SQVTM, CDR2 ANQGSEA. This CDR3 contains 13 residues. Trimming pared 4 bases from V and 0 bases from J, leaving 10 bases between. For the CDR3, the DNA is TGCAGCGTTGCGGAGTTTAGCTCCTACGAGCAGTACTTC. Residues: CSVAEFSSYEQYF.

The V call is TRBV5-1, the J call TRBJ2-1, with 13 nucleotides matching TRBD2. Germline trimming cut 3 bases from V and 8 bases from J; bases unmatched to any gene: 5. CDR1 and CDR2 (germline): SGHRS, YFSETQ. The CDR3 runs to 15 residues. The CDR3 DNA reads TGCGCCAGCAGCTCGAGGACTAGCGGGGGAGATGAGCAGTTCTTC. The encoded protein is CASSSRTSGGDEQFF.

This clone appeared a few times. This chain joins TRBV7-9 and TRBJ2-4; tentative D call: TRBD2 (5 bases). The V gene's germline CDR1 is SEHNR and CDR2 FQNEAQ (reference sequence). Trimming cost V 6 bases and J 11 bases, with 14 bases left between them. The CDR3 length is 12 residues. CDR3 protein: CASRETEGVQYF. The CDR3, as DNA: TGTGCCAGCAGAGAGACCGAGGGCGTTCAGTACTTC.

The chain recombines TRBV5-5 with TRBJ1-6; TRBD1 might be the D (5 bases). Trimming pared 3 bases from V and 8 bases from J, leaving 15 bases between. Germline V gives CDR1 SGHKS, CDR2 YYEKEE (reference sequence). CDR3 size: 15 residues. The CDR3 DNA reads as TGTGCCAGCAGCTCGCCCTCCGGGGGTCATTCACCCCTCCACTTT. Translation gives CASSSPSGGHSPLHF.

This clone was recorded only once. The gene calls are TRBV18 and TRBJ1-1; D perhaps matches TRBD1 (6 bases). Germline values: CDR1 KGHSH, CDR2 LQKENI. There are 13 residues in the CDR3. The V end was cut by 3 bases, the J end by 6 bases, with 11 bases between. The CDR3 here is CASSPGGPAEAFF. CDR3 sequence (DNA): TGTGCCAGCTCACCCGGGGGGCCGGCTGAAGCTTTCTTT.

The chain couples TRBV18 to TRBJ2-5, with D possibly being TRBD2 (5 bases). V lost 0 bases to trimming and J lost 4 bases, with 9 bases between them. The CDR3 sequence is 14 residues long. Germline CDR1 and CDR2: KGHSH and LQKENI. CDR3 in amino acids: CASSPPTKLETQYF. Here the CDR3 DNA reads TGTGCCAGCTCACCACCGACTAAGTTAGAGACCCAGTACTTC.

The rearrangement links TRBV18 to TRBJ2-2, with 10 bases identical to TRBD1. The CDR3 extends over 19 amino acids. The V and J ends lost 8 bases and 4 bases, in that order; junction bases with no gene match: 19. CDR1 is KGHSH and CDR2 is LQKENI in the germline V gene. The CDR3: CASPPDGQGGLAGTGELFF. The CDR3 DNA follows: TGTGCCAGCCCCCCCGACGGACAGGGGGGACTTGCTGGCACCGGGGAGCTGTTTTTT.

The chain links TRBV6-1 to TRBJ2-1, with 7 bases lining up with TRBD2. Germline V gene lookup returns CDR1 MNHNS and CDR2 SASEGT. V lost 2 bases, J lost 8 bases, and 9 bases stayed unmatched. The CDR3 totals 15 residues. The CDR3 DNA reads TGTGCCAGCAGTGAAAGACCCGGGGGGTACGATGAGCAGTTCTTC. Translation gives CASSERPGGYDEQFF.